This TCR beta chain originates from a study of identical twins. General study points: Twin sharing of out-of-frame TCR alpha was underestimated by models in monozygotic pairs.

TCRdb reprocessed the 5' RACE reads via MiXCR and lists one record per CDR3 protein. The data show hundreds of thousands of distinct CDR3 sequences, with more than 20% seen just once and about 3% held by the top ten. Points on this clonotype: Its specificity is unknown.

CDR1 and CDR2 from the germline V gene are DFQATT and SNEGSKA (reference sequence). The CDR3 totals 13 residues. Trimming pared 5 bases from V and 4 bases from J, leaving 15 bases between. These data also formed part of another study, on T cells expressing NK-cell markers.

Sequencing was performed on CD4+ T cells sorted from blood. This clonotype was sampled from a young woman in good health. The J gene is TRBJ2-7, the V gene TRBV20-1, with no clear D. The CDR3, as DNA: TGCAGTGCTGCCTGGACGAGAAGTTACGAGCAGTACTTC. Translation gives CSAAWTRSYEQYF.